A single sample gave rise to the 30 T cell receptor beta chains below, sequenced in a study of neoadjuvant anti-PD-1 for oral cavity cancer. Here immunoSEQ multiplex PCR was the method, and the copy in TCRdb shows in-frame clones only, minus some. Among approximately 10,000 clones listed, around 75% were seen once. The time point here: after neoadjuvant nivolumab, at surgical resection. Sequenced here: PBMCs, sampled after nivolumab (anti-PD-1) treatment. Every receptor here comes from a person between 35 and 79 years old with oral cavity squamous cell carcinoma.

This chain joins TRBV7-6 and TRBJ2-5; D gene uncertain. The CDR3 covers 11 residues. CDR1 and CDR2 from the germline V gene are SGHVS and FNYEAQ. Deletions cut 5 bases from V and 5 bases from J, with 6 bases between. The CDR3 DNA reads as TGTGCCAGCAGCGCCCAGGAGACCCAGTACTTC. This translates into CASSAQETQYF.

This chain uses TRBV9 with TRBJ1-1; D unresolved. The V gene lost 0 bases and the J gene lost 0 bases, with 12 bases spanning the gap. This CDR3 contains 16 residues. CDR1 is SGDLS, CDR2 YYNGEE, per germline. CDR3 coding DNA: TGTGCCAGCAGCGTAGATCTTAGATTCCTGAACACTGAAGCTTTCTTT. Protein: CASSVDLRFLNTEAFF.

Here the CDR3 DNA reads TGTGCCAGCAGCTTACCCTCCGACAGGGATAGAGTCTATGGCTACACCTTC. This sequence encodes CASSLPSDRDRVYGYTF. The J gene is TRBJ1-2, the V gene TRBV7-9; 7 bases map to TRBD1. The junction had 13 bases not matched to a gene; V was cut back by 2 bases and J by 4 bases. CDR1 is SEHNR, CDR2 FQNEAQ, per germline (reference sequence). The CDR3 is made up of 17 amino acids.

The chain couples TRBV5-1 to TRBJ2-5; no firm D call. V shed 1 base and J shed 5 bases, with 12 bases lying between them. This CDR3 region has 14 residues. Germline CDR1 reads SGHRS; CDR2 reads YFSETQ. The CDR3 DNA reads TGCGCCAGCAGCTTGACAGTTTCGCGGGAGACCCAGTACTTC. The encoded protein is CASSLTVSRETQYF.

V gene TRBV2 combines with J gene TRBJ2-7, with 11 bases that match TRBD1. Losses at the gene ends were 9 bases for V and 3 bases for J; bases not matched to a gene: 13. From germline, CDR1 is SNHLY and CDR2 FYNNEI. CDR3 length: 16 amino acids. The CDR3 coding sequence is TGTGCCAGTAGTACACTGGGACAGGGGGTTAGCTACGAGCAGTACTTC. Translation: CASSTLGQGVSYEQYF.

The V call is TRBV5-6, the J call TRBJ1-6; D not resolved. In germline, CDR1 is SGHDT, CDR2 YYEEEE. The CDR3 covers 16 residues. V dropped 0 bases and J dropped 6 bases, with 13 bases sitting between them. The CDR3 is CASSLEHSLINSPLHF. CDR3 bases: TGTGCCAGCAGCTTGGAGCACAGCCTGATTAATTCACCCCTCCACTTT.

The chain has TRBV11-2 and TRBJ2-6; no clear D. Trimming pared 1 base from V and 2 bases from J, leaving 0 bases between. Germline CDR1 is SGHAT and CDR2 is FQNNGV. There are 13 residues in the CDR3. CDR3 nucleotide sequence: TGTGCCAGCAGCTTAGCTGGGGCCAACGTCCTGACTTTC. As protein: CASSLAGANVLTF.

The chain couples TRBV7-9 to TRBJ1-4, with D perhaps TRBD1 (6 bases). This CDR3 contains 13 residues. Germline assignment: CDR1 SEHNR and CDR2 FQNEAQ (reference sequence). V lost 5 bases, J lost 6 bases, and 10 bases lay in between. The chain's CDR3 is CASSRGADEKLFF. The DNA for the CDR3 is TGTGCCAGCAGCCGGGGGGCGGATGAAAAACTGTTTTTT.

This clone is a singleton in its sample. The rearrangement links TRBV25-1 to TRBJ1-1; 10 bases match TRBD1. Germline-derived CDR1 and CDR2 are MGHDK and SYGVNS. The CDR3 totals 17 residues. V was pared by 1 base and J by 3 bases, with 8 bases of the junction left unmatched. CDR3 in amino acids: CASSEWGLTGGHTEAFF. The CDR3 region has the DNA TGTGCCAGCAGTGAATGGGGGTTGACAGGGGGCCACACTGAAGCTTTCTTT.

This rearrangement joins TRBV18 to TRBJ2-5; TRBD2 might be the D (5 bases). CDR3 length equals 14 residues. The germline gives CDR1 KGHSH, CDR2 LQKENI. V was trimmed by 2 bases and J by 5 bases, leaving 12 bases between them. The CDR3 bases are TGTGCCAGCTCACCATACCCGGGATGGGAGACCCAGTACTTC. Amino acid sequence: CASSPYPGWETQYF.

The chain combines TRBV11-3 with TRBJ2-6; 7 nucleotides line up with TRBD2. The CDR3 sequence is 17 residues long. Germline assignment: CDR1 SGHNT and CDR2 YENEEA. V lost 5 bases and J lost 0; bases outside the gene matches: 7. The chain's CDR3 is CASSSSGSSSGANVLTF. The CDR3 DNA reads TGTGCCAGCAGCAGTAGCGGGTCAAGCTCTGGGGCCAACGTCCTGACTTTC.

V and J are TRBV30 and TRBJ2-5, with 11 bases matching TRBD2. Losses at the gene ends were 5 bases for V and 2 bases for J; bases not matched to a gene: 7. CDR1 and CDR2 from the germline V gene are GTSNPN and SVGIG (reference sequence). The CDR3 is 15 residues long. CDR3 bases: TGTGCCTGGGGGAGACTAGCGGGGCTTCAAGAGACCCAGTACTTC. It yields the protein CAWGRLAGLQETQYF.

This chain connects TRBV5-5 to TRBJ1-4; 9 positions match TRBD1. CDR1 is SGHKS and CDR2 is YYEKEE in the germline V gene (reference sequence). This CDR3 has 15 amino acids. Trimming took 2 bases from V and 5 from J; bases not matched to a gene: 4. The CDR3 DNA is TGTGCCAGCAGCTTTATTACAGGGGGCAATGAAAAACTGTTTTTT. This translates into CASSFITGGNEKLFF.

This clone was observed a single time. The chain couples TRBV4-2 to TRBJ1-1; no clear D gene. The CDR3 is made up of 13 amino acids. Trimming pared 5 bases from V and 4 bases from J, leaving 11 bases between. Germline loops: CDR1 LGHNA, CDR2 YNFKEQ. This chain's CDR3 is CASSAYESTEAFF. The CDR3 DNA follows: TGTGCCAGCAGCGCATATGAGAGCACTGAAGCTTTCTTT.

V and J are TRBV20-1 and TRBJ2-5, with a tentative D call TRBD2 (5 bases). This CDR3 is 10 amino acids long. Per the germline V gene, CDR1 is DFQATT and CDR2 is SNEGSKA (reference sequence). Trimming shortened V by 6 bases and J by 3 bases, and 5 bases separated the two germline ends. The CDR3: CSAGEETQYF. In DNA, the CDR3 is TGCAGTGCGGGAGAAGAGACCCAGTACTTC.

J is TRBJ1-1 and V is TRBV5-4; D is unresolved. This CDR3 region has 13 residues. CDR1 SGHNT and CDR2 YYREEE come from the germline V gene (reference sequence). V shed 3 bases and J shed 6 bases, with 12 bases lying between them. CDR3 coding DNA: TGTGCCAGCAGCTCAGAATACCAGCCTGAAGCTTTCTTT. It is translated as CASSSEYQPEAFF.

This chain uses TRBV6-5 with TRBJ2-7; 8 nucleotides line up with TRBD2. Trimming removed 11 bases from V and 7 bases from J; junction bases left unmatched: 10. CDR1 is MNHEY and CDR2 is SVGAGI in the germline V gene. The CDR3 totals 12 residues. In DNA form, the CDR3 reads TGTGCCGCTCGTAGCGGGACGTGGGAGCAGTACTTC. Residues: CAARSGTWEQYF.

The chain couples TRBV7-8 to TRBJ2-3; D not resolved. Germline loops: CDR1 SGHVS, CDR2 FQNEAQ. V was cut by 6 bases and J by 4 bases, with 17 bases left in between. This CDR3 comprises 15 residues. The chain's CDR3 is CASSQLLVIPDTQYF. DNA for the CDR3: TGTGCCAGCAGTCAACTTCTAGTGATCCCAGATACGCAGTATTTT.

The V call is TRBV6-1, the J call TRBJ2-7, with D possibly TRBD1 on 6 matching bases. There are 12 residues in the CDR3. The V end was cut by 7 bases, the J end by 4 bases, with 11 bases between. From germline, CDR1 is MNHNS and CDR2 SASEGT. The CDR3 loop reads CASNTDRYEQYF. The CDR3 DNA follows: TGTGCCAGCAACACCGACAGGTACGAGCAGTACTTC.

V and J are TRBV30 and TRBJ2-3; a possible D gene is TRBD2 (6 bases). V dropped 2 bases and J dropped 5 bases, with 11 bases sitting between them. CDR3 length equals 13 residues. CDR1 and CDR2 from the germline V gene are GTSNPN and SVGIG (reference sequence). CDR3 residues: CAWSRREKDTQYF. Written as DNA, the CDR3 is TGTGCCTGGAGTAGGAGGGAGAAAGATACGCAGTATTTT.

In this sample, this clone is medium-sized. The chain employs TRBV2 and TRBJ1-1, with no clear D. CDR3 length equals 14 residues. Germline assignment: CDR1 SNHLY and CDR2 FYNNEI. Trimming removed 6 bases at V and 0 bases at J, with 11 bases between. The CDR3 coding sequence is TGTGCCAGCAGCCCAACCTCTTTGAACACTGAAGCTTTCTTT. Translation gives CASSPTSLNTEAFF.

V gene TRBV6-5 combines with J gene TRBJ1-5; D might be TRBD1 (6 bases). Germline-derived CDR1 and CDR2 are MNHEY and SVGAGI. Between the trimmed V and J ends, which lost 6 bases and 5 bases, there was a span of 11 bases. This CDR3 spans 13 amino acids. CDR3 residues: CASRPGVYQPQHF. The CDR3 DNA reads TGTGCCAGCAGACCAGGGGTGTATCAGCCCCAGCATTTT.

The chain is built from TRBV19 and TRBJ1-6, with 9 bases aligning to TRBD1. This CDR3 has 13 amino acids. Per the germline V gene, CDR1 is LNHDA and CDR2 is SQIVND (reference sequence). V lost 6 bases and J lost 9; bases outside the gene matches: 3. The CDR3 DNA is TGTGCCAGTAGCGGACAGGGGTTTTCACCCCTCCACTTT. Its protein product is CASSGQGFSPLHF.

This chain uses TRBV28 with TRBJ2-1; TRBD1 is a possible D gene (5 bases). Germline CDR1 reads MDHEN; CDR2 reads SYDVKM. This CDR3 is built from 13 residues. Trimming pared 5 bases from V and 6 bases from J, leaving 11 bases between. CDR3 amino acids: CASSMTVGNEQFF. The CDR3 region has the DNA TGTGCCAGCAGTATGACAGTAGGCAATGAGCAGTTCTTC.

V usage is TRBV10-1 and J usage is TRBJ2-2; 12 nucleotides match TRBD2. The length of the CDR3 is 15 residues. V lost 4 bases to trimming and J lost 6 bases; unmatched junction nucleotides: 3. Germline V gene sequence: CDR1 WNHNN, CDR2 SYGVQD (reference sequence). The CDR3 loop reads CASSGLAGEAGELFF. The CDR3 nucleotides are TGCGCCAGCAGTGGACTAGCGGGAGAAGCCGGGGAGCTGTTTTTT.

This clone was seen once. The J gene is TRBJ2-7, the V gene TRBV5-5, with a possible D match to TRBD1 (6 bases). V dropped 4 bases and J dropped 2 bases, with 10 bases sitting between them. This CDR3 comprises 13 residues. Germline loops: CDR1 SGHKS, CDR2 YYEKEE (reference sequence). The CDR3: CASSGTFTYEQYF. CDR3 sequence (DNA): TGTGCCAGCAGCGGGACATTTACCTACGAGCAGTACTTC. The full variable domain, rest sourced from reference TRBV5-5 and TRBJ2-7, is DAGVTQSPTHLIKTRGQQVTLRCSPISGHKSVSWYQQVLGQGPQFIFQYYEKEERGRGNFPDRFSARQFPNYSSELNVNALLLGDSALYLCASSGTFTYEQYFGPGTRLTVT.

This clone showed up just a few times. V gene TRBV5-1 combines with J gene TRBJ1-1; no firm D call. This CDR3 contains 15 residues. V was cut by 0 bases and J by 1 base, with 10 bases left in between. The germline V gene encodes CDR1 SGHRS and CDR2 YFSETQ. The CDR3 coding sequence is TGCGCCAGCAGCTTGGACGGGCCCAGGAACACTGAAGCTTTCTTT. Amino acid sequence: CASSLDGPRNTEAFF.

The CDR3 bases are TGTGCCAGCAGCTATGACAGGAACACTGAAGCTTTCTTT. Its protein product is CASSYDRNTEAFF. The chain combines TRBV11-3 with TRBJ1-1; a possible D gene is TRBD1 (5 bases). The CDR3 length is 13 residues. V was cut by 4 bases and J by 1 base, with 7 bases left in between. CDR1 and CDR2 from the germline V gene are SGHNT and YENEEA.

The chain is built from TRBV30 and TRBJ2-1; 9 positions agree with TRBD2. CDR1 and CDR2 from the germline V gene are GTSNPN and SVGIG (reference sequence). The CDR3 runs to 16 residues. CDR3: CAYFGRGSGRTNEQFF. Written as DNA, the CDR3 is TGTGCTTATTTTGGGAGGGGTAGCGGGAGAACGAATGAGCAGTTCTTC.

The V gene is TRBV5-1, the J gene TRBJ1-5; TRBD1 matches at 9 bases. The CDR3 covers 15 residues. V trimming: 5 bases; J trimming: 2 bases; junction bases outside the gene matches: 5. Germline CDR1 SGHRS, CDR2 YFSETQ. The DNA of the CDR3 is TGCGCCAGCAGTCGACAGGGGGGCGGCAATCAGCCCCAGCATTTT. Residues: CASSRQGGGNQPQHF.